This T cell receptor (beta chain) is from a study of cytomegalovirus exposure and HLA in healthy donors. Study-wide results and limits: TCR association rates varied by HLA locus in a later analysis, with DRB1 highest and HLA-C lowest.

PCR involved 60 Vbeta and 13 Jbeta primers. Generated by immunoSEQ multiplex PCR, the TCRdb table keeps only in-frame clones and is missing some. The sample holds 200,000 to 300,000 clones, about 81% seen once. Worth noting for this clone: Its cognate antigen is unknown.

The V gene's germline CDR1 is SGHVS and CDR2 FQNEAQ. With V trimmed by 1 base and J by 1 base, 6 bases remained unmatched. CDR3 size: 16 residues. Sequenced material: PBMCs. This chain links TRBV7-8 with TRBJ1-1; 7 bases are shared with TRBD1. This clonotype originated in a woman aged 60-75 years in good health and CMV-seropositive. The CDR3 DNA reads as TGTGCCAGCAGCTTAGGACAGGGAGTTTGGAACACTGAAGCTTTCTTT. Translated, it gives CASSLGQGVWNTEAFF.